Following are 5 T cell receptor beta chains from one sample sequenced in a study of CD8 T cells in ankylosing spondylitis (dated by TCRdb to 2015 to 2018). The study at large found these results: A TCR beta motif of several highly homologous amino acid variants appeared characteristic of blood from ankylosing spondylitis patients.

The method was 5' RACE. The sample was run on an Illumina HiSeq 2500. The public reads were reprocessed in TCRdb via fastp at Q25 and MiXCR, keeping in-frame beta chains. When rows share a CDR3 protein, they turn into one entry using the most common DNA and genes. The sample data list approximately 500,000 distinct CDR3 sequences, and roughly 13% of these were observed just once. The top ten clonotypes cover about 6.5% of the sample. The antigens of these receptors remain unknown. Sequencing was done on a sample of blood, either unsorted or a sorted T cell fraction (not recorded which). Receptors were obtained from a male donor with ankylosing spondylitis.

V gene TRBV5-5 combines with J gene TRBJ2-2, with TRBD2 as a possible D gene (5 bases). From germline, CDR1 is SGHKS and CDR2 YYEKEE (reference sequence). V shed 6 bases and J shed 6 bases, with 21 bases lying between them. The CDR3 has 16 amino acids. CDR3 bases: TGTGCCAGCACCCCAGCGGCGACGGCGACGGCCGGGGAGCTGTTTTTT. It codes for CASTPAATATAGELFF.

This clonotype was seen a handful of times. CDR3 sequence: CASSWGTGEDTQYF. The CDR3 region has the DNA TGCGCCAGCAGCTGGGGGACAGGGGAAGATACGCAGTATTTT. The rearrangement uses TRBV5-1 and TRBJ2-3; 10 positions agree with TRBD1. The CDR3 contains 14 residues. V was clipped by 3 bases and J by 5 bases; unmatched bases: 3. The germline V gene has CDR1 SGHRS and CDR2 YFSETQ.

This clonotype came up many times. J is TRBJ1-6 and V is TRBV12-3 or TRBV12-4; a weak D match, TRBD1 (6 bases). The V end lost 5 bases, the J end lost 11 bases, and 13 bases lay between the germline ends. This CDR3 has 13 residues. CDR3 amino acids: CASSRDTRPPLHF. The CDR3 nucleotides are TGTGCCAGCAGTCGGGACACACGGCCACCCCTCCACTTT.

This clonotype appeared many times. This chain connects TRBV24-1 to TRBJ2-5, with D possibly matching TRBD2 (5 bases). The CDR3 contains 14 residues. Trimming removed 2 bases at V and 5 bases at J, with 11 bases between. Germline values: CDR1 KGHDR, CDR2 SFDVKD. This chain's CDR3 is CATSDSGGEETQYF. DNA of the CDR3: TGTGCCACCAGTGATTCCGGAGGTGAGGAGACCCAGTACTTC.

This clonotype was detected only a few times. V usage is TRBV25-1 and J usage is TRBJ2-5; 8 bases align to TRBD2. Germline V gene sequence: CDR1 MGHDK, CDR2 SYGVNS. V dropped 1 base and J dropped 5; count of bases not matched to a gene: 6. This CDR3 has 15 residues. The CDR3 nucleotides read TGTGCCAGCAGTGAATGGCGGGAGGATAGGGAGACCCAGTACTTC. Translation: CASSEWREDRETQYF. Looking up the rest from reference TRBV25-1 and TRBJ2-5 gives the full variable domain: EADIYQTPRYLVIGTGKKITLECSQTMGHDKMYWYQQDPGMELHLIHYSYGVNSTEKGDLSSESTVSRIRTEHFPLTLESARPSHTSQYLCASSEWREDRETQYFGPGTRLLVL.